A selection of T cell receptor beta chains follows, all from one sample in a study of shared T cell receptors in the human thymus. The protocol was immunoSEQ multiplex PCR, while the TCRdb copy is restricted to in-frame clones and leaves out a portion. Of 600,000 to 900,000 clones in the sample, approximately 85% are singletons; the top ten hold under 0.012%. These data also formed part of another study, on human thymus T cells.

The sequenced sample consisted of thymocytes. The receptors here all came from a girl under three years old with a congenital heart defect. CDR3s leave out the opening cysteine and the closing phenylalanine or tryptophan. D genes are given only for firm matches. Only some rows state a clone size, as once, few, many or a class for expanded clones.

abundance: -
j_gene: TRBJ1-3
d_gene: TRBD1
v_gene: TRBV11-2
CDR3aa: ASSLVQGAAGNTIY

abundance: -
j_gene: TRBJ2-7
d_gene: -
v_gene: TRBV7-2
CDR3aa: ASSYYLGSQY

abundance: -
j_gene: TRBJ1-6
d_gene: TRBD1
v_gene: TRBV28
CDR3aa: ASNMDRGNSPLH

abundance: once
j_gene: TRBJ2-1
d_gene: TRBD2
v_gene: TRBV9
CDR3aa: ASSVVTSGGYNEQF

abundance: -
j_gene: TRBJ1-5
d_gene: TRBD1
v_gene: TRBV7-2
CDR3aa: ASSSNDRDRGRQPQH

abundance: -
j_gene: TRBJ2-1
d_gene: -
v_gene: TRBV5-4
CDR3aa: ASSQLGSSYNEQF

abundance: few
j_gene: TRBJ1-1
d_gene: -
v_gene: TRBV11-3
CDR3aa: ASSFYEEKNTEAF

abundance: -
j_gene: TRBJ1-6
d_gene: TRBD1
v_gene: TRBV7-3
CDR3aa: ASSLPTPEDRESSPLH

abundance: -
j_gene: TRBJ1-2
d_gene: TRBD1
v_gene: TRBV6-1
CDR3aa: ASRTGVYGYT

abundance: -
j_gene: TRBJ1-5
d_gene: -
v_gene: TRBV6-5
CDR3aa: ASSYPSREPQH

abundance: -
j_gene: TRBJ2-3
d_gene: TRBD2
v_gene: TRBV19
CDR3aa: ASSPLAGGLDTQY

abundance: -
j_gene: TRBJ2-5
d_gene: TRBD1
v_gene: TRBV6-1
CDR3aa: ASSVGGPETQY

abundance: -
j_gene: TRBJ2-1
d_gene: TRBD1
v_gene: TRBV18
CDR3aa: ASSPDVVRQGEGFNEQF

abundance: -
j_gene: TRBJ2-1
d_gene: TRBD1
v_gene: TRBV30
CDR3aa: AWSLTGTGLHNEQF

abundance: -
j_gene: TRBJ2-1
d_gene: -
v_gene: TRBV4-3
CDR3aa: ASSQDLISGHNEQF

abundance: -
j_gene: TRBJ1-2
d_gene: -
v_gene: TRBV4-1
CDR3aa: ASSQGARDHGYT

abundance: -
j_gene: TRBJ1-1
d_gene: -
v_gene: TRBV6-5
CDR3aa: ASGNRSPPNTEAF

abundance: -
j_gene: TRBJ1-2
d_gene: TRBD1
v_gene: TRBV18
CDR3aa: ASSRATGTGVGYT

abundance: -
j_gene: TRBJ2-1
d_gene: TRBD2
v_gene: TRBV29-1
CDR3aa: SVLNRGRAPVQDEQF

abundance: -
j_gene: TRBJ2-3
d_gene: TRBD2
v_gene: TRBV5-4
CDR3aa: ASSLLAGGRVGTQY

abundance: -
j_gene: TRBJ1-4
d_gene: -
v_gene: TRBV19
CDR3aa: ASSAPGATNEKLF

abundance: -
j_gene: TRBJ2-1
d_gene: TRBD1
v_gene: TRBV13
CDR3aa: ASSHSGTGDYNEQF

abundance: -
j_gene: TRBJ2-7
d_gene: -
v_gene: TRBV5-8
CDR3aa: ASSSLSDEQY

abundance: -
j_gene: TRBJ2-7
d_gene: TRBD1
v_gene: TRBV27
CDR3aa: ASTTRTLNRTGSSYEQY

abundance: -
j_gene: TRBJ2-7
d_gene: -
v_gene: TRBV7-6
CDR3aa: ASVRGYEQY

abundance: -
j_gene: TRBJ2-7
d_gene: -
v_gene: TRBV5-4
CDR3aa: ASSRSAGTFYEQY

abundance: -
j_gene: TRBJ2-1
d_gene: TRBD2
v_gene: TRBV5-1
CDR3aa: ASSPRTSGPNEQF

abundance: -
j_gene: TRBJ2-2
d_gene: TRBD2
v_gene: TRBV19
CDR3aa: ASSISRGGRGGELF

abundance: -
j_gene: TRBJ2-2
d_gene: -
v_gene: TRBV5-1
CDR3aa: ASSLFGSKNTGELF

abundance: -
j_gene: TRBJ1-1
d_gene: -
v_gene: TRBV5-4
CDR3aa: ASSRGSSGTEAF

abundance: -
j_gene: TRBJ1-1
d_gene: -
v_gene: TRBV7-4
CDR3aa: ASSNMTYLNTEAF

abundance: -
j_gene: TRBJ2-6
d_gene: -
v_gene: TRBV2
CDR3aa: ASSGGGVSGANVLT

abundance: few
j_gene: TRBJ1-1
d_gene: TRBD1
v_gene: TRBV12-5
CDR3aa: ASGHDRVNTEAF

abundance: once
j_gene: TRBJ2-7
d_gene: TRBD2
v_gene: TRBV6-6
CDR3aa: ASSTTSGGVLHEQY

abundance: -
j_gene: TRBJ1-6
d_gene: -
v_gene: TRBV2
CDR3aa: ASRAQGDSSPLH

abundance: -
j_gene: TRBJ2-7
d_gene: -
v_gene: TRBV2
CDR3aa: ACFGDPRMVDEQY

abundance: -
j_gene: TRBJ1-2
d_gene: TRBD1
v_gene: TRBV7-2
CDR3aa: ASSQGAVWQGFSGYT

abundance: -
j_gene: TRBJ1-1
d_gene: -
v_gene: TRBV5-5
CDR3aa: ASSGPGDRNTEAF

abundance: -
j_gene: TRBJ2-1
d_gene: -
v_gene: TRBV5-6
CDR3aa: ASSPTGVPNEQF

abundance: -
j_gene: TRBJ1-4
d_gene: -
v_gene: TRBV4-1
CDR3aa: ASSQDRGVNEKLF

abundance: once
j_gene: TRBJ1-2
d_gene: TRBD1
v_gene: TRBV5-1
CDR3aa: ASSLGFPGQGIYNYGYT

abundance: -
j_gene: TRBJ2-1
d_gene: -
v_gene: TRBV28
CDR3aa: ASSLCSSPGCGYNEQF

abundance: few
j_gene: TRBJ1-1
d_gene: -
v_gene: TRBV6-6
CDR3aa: ASEDRRNTEAF

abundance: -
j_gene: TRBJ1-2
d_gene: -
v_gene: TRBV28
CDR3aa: ASSFTLTQVEVTYGYT

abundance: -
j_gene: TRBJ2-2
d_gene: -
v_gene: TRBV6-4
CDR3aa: ASSDAGTGELF

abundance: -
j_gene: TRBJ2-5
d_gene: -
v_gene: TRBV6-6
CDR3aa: ASSYGPGHGETQY

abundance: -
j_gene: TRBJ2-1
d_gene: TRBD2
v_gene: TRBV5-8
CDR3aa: ASSQPVGRGGLYNEQF

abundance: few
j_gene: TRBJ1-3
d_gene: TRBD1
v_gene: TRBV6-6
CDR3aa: ASSPQGVFRNTIY

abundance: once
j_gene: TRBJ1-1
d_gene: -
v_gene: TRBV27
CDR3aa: ATSAGWKDTEAF

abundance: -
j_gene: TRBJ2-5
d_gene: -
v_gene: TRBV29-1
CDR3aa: SVEDLIEGKIQY

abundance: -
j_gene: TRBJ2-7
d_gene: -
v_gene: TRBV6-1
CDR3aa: ASRETESNYEQY

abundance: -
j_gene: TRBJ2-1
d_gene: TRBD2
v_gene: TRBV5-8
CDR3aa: ASTSTRGGVYNEQF

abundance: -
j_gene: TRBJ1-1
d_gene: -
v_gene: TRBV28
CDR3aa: ASSAYPGGDRAF

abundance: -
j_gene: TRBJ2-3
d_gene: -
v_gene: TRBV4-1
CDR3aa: ASSQDKSLRMPGTDTQY

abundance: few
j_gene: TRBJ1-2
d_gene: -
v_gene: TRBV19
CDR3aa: ASSPLPIGLTYGYT